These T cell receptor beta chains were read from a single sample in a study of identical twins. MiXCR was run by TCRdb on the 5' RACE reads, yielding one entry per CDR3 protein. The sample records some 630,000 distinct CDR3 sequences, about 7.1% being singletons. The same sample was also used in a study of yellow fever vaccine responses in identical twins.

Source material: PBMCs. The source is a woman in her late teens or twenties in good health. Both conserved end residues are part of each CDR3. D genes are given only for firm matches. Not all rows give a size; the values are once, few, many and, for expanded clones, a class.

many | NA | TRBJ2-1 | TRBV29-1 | CSVEGGILSYNEQFF | TGCAGCGTTGAAGGGGGAATACTCTCCTACAATGAGCAGTTCTTC
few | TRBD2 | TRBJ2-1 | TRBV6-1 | CASSARLAGGLYNEQFF | TGTGCCAGCAGTGCTAGACTAGCGGGAGGTCTTTACAATGAGCAGTTCTTC
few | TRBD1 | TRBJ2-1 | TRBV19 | CASNAMGQSSYNEQFF | TGTGCCAGTAATGCGATGGGACAGAGCTCCTACAATGAGCAGTTCTTC
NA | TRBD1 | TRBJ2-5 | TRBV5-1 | CASSFRQGGFRETQYF | TGCGCCAGCAGCTTCCGACAGGGCGGATTTCGGGAGACCCAGTACTTC
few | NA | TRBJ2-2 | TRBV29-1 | CSVEKGRLSGELFF | TGCAGCGTTGAAAAGGGACGGTTGTCCGGGGAGCTGTTTTTT
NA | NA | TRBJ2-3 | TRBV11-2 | CASSLSPAGWARTDTQYF | TGTGCCAGCAGCCTCAGCCCGGCGGGATGGGCTAGGACAGATACGCAGTATTTT
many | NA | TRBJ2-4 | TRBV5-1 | CASSPQAKNIQYF | TGCGCCAGCAGCCCCCAAGCCAAAAACATTCAGTACTTC
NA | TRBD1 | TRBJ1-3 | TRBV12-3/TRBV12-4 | CASSRRDSPGNTIYF | TGTGCCAGCAGTCGCAGGGACAGTCCTGGAAACACCATATATTTT
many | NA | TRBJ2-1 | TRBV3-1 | CASSQVPAMAYNEQFF | TGTGCCAGCAGCCAAGTTCCAGCGATGGCCTACAATGAGCAGTTCTTC
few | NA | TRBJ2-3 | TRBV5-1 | CASRLATDTQYF | TGCGCCAGCAGACTAGCCACAGATACGCAGTATTTT
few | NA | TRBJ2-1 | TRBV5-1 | CASSLAGLGRSDEQFF | TGCGCCAGCAGCTTGGCCGGGCTCGGAAGGTCGGATGAGCAGTTCTTC
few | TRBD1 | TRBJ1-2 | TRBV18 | CASSPNRGLSYGYTF | TGTGCCAGCTCACCAAACAGGGGGCTGAGCTATGGCTACACCTTC
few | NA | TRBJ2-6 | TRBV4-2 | CASSQDVVPFSGANVLTF | TGTGCCAGCAGCCAAGATGTGGTTCCCTTTTCTGGGGCCAACGTCCTGACTTTC
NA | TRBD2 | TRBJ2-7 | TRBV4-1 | CASSQDWGGSSYEQYF | TGCGCCAGCAGCCAAGATTGGGGCGGGAGCTCCTACGAGCAGTACTTC
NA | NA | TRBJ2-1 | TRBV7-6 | CASSLAVSGAYNEQFF | TGTGCCAGCAGCTTAGCGGTGTCGGGAGCCTACAATGAGCAGTTCTTC
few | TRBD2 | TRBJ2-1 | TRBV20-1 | CSATLAGGPNEQFF | TGCAGTGCTACGCTAGCGGGAGGGCCAAATGAGCAGTTCTTC
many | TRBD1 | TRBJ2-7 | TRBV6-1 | CATRTGQGAYEQYF | TGTGCCACCCGAACTGGACAGGGGGCCTACGAGCAGTACTTC
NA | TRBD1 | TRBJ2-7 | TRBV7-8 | CASSPQGRAYEQYF | TGTGCCAGCAGCCCACAGGGGCGAGCCTACGAGCAGTACTTC
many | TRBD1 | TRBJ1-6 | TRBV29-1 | CSVTETGGLNSPLHF | TGCAGCGTTACAGAGACAGGGGGCTTGAATTCACCCCTCCACTTT
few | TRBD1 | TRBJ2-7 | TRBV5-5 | CASSFFPGTGPYEQYF | TGTGCCAGCAGCTTTTTCCCCGGGACAGGACCCTACGAGCAGTACTTC
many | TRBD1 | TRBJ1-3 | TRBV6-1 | CASSEQAQGEAGNTIYF | TGTGCCAGCAGTGAACAGGCCCAGGGGGAGGCTGGAAACACCATATATTTT
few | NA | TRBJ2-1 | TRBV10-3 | CAISEPTGPGQFF | TGTGCCATCAGTGAGCCGACTGGGCCGGGGCAGTTCTTC
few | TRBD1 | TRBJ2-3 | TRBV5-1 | CASSPGQASTDTQYF | TGCGCCAGCAGCCCCGGACAGGCCAGCACAGATACGCAGTATTTT
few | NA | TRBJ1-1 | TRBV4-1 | CASSRQLSAAEAFF | TGCGCCAGCAGCCGCCAACTCTCTGCCGCTGAAGCTTTCTTT
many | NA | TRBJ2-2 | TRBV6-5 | CASSKLKNTGELFF | TGTGCCAGCAGTAAACTCAAGAACACCGGGGAGCTGTTTTTT
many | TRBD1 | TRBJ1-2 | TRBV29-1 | CSVERDRGVYGYTF | TGCAGCGTTGAGAGAGACAGGGGGGTCTATGGCTACACCTTC
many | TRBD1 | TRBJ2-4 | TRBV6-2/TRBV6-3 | CASSYSMQGAQENIQYF | TGTGCCAGCAGTTACTCGATGCAGGGGGCGCAGGAAAACATTCAGTACTTC
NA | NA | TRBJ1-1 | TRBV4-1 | CASSHRGGGMNTEAFF | TGCGCCAGCAGCCACCGTGGGGGGGGGATGAACACTGAAGCTTTCTTT
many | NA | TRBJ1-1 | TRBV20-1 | CSARAGEMNEAFF | TGCAGTGCTAGAGCTGGGGAAATGAACGAAGCTTTCTTT
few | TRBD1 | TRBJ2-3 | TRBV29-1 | CSVEYRGRTDTQYF | TGCAGCGTTGAATACAGGGGGCGTACAGATACGCAGTATTTT
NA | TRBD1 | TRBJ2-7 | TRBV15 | CATSRDRGLTYEQYF | TGTGCCACCAGCAGAGACAGGGGGCTAACCTACGAGCAGTACTTC
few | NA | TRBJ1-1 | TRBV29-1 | CSVEQTGPEAFF | TGCAGCGTTGAACAGACAGGCCCTGAAGCTTTCTTT
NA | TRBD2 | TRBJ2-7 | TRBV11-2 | CASRMTSGSYNEQYF | TGTGCCAGCCGAATGACTAGCGGGAGTTATAACGAGCAGTACTTC
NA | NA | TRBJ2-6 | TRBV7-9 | CASSFPPGANVLTF | TGTGCCAGCAGCTTTCCCCCTGGGGCCAACGTCCTGACTTTC
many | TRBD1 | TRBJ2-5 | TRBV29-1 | CSVAGGEETQYF | TGCAGCGTTGCAGGGGGCGAAGAGACCCAGTACTTC
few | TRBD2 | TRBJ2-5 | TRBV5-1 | CASSSPNSGGLETQYF | TGCGCCAGCAGCTCGCCAAATAGCGGGGGGTTAGAGACCCAGTACTTC
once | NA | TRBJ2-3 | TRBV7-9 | CASSAQGTIDTQYF | TGTGCCAGCAGCGCACAGGGTACGATAGATACGCAGTATTTT
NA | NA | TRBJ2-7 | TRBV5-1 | CASSFTFTFDRTTYEQYF | TGCGCCAGCAGCTTTACCTTCACCTTCGACAGGACCACCTACGAGCAGTACTTC
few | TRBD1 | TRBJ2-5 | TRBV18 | CASSLLGQGMETQYF | TGTGCCAGCTCACTATTGGGACAGGGAATGGAGACCCAGTACTTC
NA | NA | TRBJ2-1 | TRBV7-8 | CASSPPSVGKNEQFF | TGTGCCAGCAGCCCCCCCTCGGTTGGGAAAAATGAGCAGTTCTTC
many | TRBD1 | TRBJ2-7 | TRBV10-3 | CAISEILTGKAYEQYF | TGTGCCATCAGTGAGATCTTGACAGGGAAGGCCTACGAGCAGTACTTC
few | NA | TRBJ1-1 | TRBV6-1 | CASPIEGFTEAFF | TGTGCCAGCCCAATCGAAGGGTTTACTGAAGCTTTCTTT
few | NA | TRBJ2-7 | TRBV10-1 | CASLRNYEQYF | TGCGCCAGCCTTCGGAACTACGAGCAGTACTTC
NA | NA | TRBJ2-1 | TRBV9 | CASSVVPDSLSSTYNEQFF | TGTGCCAGCAGCGTAGTCCCGGACTCCCTGTCATCGACCTACAATGAGCAGTTCTTC
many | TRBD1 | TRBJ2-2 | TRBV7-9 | CASSHTGTGNTGELFF | TGTGCCAGCAGCCACACCGGGACAGGGAACACCGGGGAGCTGTTTTTT
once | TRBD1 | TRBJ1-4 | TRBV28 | CACSLGTGRNEKLFF | TGTGCCTGCAGTCTAGGGACAGGGCGGAATGAAAAACTGTTTTTT